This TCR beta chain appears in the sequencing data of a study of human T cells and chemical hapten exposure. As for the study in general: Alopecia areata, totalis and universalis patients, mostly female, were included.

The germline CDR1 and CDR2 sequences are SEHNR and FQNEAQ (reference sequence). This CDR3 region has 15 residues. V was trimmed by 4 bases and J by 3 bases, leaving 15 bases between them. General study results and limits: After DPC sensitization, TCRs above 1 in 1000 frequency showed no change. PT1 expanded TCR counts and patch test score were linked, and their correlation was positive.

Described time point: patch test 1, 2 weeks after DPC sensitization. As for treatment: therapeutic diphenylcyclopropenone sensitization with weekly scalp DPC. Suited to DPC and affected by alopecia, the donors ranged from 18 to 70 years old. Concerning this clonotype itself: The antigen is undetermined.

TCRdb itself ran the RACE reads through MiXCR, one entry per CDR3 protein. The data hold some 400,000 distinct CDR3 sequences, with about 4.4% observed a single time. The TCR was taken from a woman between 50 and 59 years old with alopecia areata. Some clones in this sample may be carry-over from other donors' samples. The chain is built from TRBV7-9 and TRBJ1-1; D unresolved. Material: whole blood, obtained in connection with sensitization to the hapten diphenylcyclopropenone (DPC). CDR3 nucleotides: TGTGCCAGCAGCTCTACCGGTTGGAGGGACACTGAAGCTTTCTTT. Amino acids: CASSSTGWRDTEAFF.